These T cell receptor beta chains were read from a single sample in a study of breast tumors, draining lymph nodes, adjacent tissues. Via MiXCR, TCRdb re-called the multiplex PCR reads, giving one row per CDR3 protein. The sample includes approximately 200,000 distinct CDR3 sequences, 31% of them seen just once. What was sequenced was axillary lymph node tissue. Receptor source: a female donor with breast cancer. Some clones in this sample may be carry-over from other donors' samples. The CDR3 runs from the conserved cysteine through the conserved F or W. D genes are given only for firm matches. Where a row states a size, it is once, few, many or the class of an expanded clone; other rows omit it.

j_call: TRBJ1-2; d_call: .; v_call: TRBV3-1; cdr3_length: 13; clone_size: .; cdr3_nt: TGTGCCAGCAGCCAAGATGCAGTCTATGGCTACACCTTC; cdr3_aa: CASSQDAVYGYTF
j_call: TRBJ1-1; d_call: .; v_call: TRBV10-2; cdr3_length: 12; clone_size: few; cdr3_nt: TGCGCCAGCAGTGACCAGAACACTGAAGCTTTCTTT; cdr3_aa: CASSDQNTEAFF
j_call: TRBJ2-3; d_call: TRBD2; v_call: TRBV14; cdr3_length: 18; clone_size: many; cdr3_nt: TGTGCCAGCAGCCGCCCCACCCCTAGCGGCCCCGAGACAGATACGCAGTATTTT; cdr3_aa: CASSRPTPSGPETDTQYF
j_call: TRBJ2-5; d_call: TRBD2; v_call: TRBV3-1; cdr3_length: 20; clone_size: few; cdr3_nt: TGTGCCAGCAGCCAAGATCTCTTGAGAGTAGCGGGGGTTAACCAAGAGACCCAGTACTTC; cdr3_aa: CASSQDLLRVAGVNQETQYF
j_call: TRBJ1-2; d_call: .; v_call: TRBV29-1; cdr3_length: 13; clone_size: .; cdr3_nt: TGCAGCGTGGTGAGAACAGGGTTGTATGGCTACACCTTC; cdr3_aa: CSVVRTGLYGYTF
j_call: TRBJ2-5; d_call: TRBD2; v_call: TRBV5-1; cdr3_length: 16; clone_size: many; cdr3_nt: TGCGCCAGCAGCCCGGGGACTAGCGGGCCTCAAGAGACCCAGTACTTC; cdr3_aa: CASSPGTSGPQETQYF
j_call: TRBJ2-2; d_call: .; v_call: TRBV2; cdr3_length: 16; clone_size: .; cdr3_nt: TGTGCCAGCAGGGCAGGGAGCGCGAGGGTCAAAGGGGAGCTGTTTTTT; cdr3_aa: CASRAGSARVKGELFF
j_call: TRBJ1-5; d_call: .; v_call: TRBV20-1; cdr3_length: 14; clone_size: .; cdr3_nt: TGCAGTGCCACGCGGGGGCGCGGGAATCAGCCCCAGCATTTT; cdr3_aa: CSATRGRGNQPQHF
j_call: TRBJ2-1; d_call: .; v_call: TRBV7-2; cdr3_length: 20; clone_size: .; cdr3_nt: TGTGCCAGCAGCTTTGCTTCTAGCGTTGTTTACTACTTAGGGGAGGATGAGCAGTTCTTC; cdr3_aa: CASSFASSVVYYLGEDEQFF
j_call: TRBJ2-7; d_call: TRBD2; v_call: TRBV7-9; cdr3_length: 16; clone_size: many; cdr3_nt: TGTGCCAGCAGCTTAGCGCTGGGGCGCGGGAGCCACGAGCAGTACTTC; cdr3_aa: CASSLALGRGSHEQYF
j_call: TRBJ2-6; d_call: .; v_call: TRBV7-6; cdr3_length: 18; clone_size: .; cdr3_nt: TGTGCCAGCAGCTTAGGAGCTGGGGGCGCACCCGGGGCCAACGTCCTGACTTTC; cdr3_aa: CASSLGAGGAPGANVLTF
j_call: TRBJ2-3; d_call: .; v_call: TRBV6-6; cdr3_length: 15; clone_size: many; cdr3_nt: TGTGCCAGCAGCCACTCTGGGCTATCCCCAGATACGCAGTATTTT; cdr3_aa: CASSHSGLSPDTQYF
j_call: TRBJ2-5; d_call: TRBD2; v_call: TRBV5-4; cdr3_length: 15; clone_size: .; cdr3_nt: TGTGCCAGCAGCTTGTCGGCGGGGGGTAGGGAGACCCAGTACTTC; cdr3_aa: CASSLSAGGRETQYF
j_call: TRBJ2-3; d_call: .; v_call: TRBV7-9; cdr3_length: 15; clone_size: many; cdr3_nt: TGTGCCAGCAGCTTTAGGAGGGCTAGCACAGATACGCAGTATTTT; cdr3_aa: CASSFRRASTDTQYF
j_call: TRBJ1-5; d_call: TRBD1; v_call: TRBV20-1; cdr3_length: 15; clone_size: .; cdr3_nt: TGCAGTGCTAGAGATACTCAGGACAGGGCTGGGCCCCAGCATTTT; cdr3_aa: CSARDTQDRAGPQHF
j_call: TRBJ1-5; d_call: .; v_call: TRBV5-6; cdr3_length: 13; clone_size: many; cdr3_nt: TGTGCCAGCAGCTTGGAGGAGTGGGAGCCCCAGCATTTT; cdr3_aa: CASSLEEWEPQHF
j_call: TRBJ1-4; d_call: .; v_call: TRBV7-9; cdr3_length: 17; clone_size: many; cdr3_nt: TGTGCCAGCAGCCCAAACCGTGTAGGGGCAACTAATGAAAAACTGTTTTTT; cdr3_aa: CASSPNRVGATNEKLFF
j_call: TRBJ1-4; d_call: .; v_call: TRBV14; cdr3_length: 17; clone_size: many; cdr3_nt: TGTGCCAGCAGCCAAGAGGGCGTGGGGGTAACTAATGAAAAACTGTTTTTT; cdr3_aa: CASSQEGVGVTNEKLFF
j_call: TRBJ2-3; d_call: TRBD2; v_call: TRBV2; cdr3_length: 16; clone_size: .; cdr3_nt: TGTGCCAGCAGCTGGGCAGCGGGAACGGGCACAGATACGCAGTATTTT; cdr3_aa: CASSWAAGTGTDTQYF
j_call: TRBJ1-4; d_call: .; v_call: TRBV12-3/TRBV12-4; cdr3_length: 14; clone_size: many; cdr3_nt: TGTGCCAGCAGTTTTGGCTCCGAGGGTGAAAAACTGTTTTTT; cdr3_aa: CASSFGSEGEKLFF
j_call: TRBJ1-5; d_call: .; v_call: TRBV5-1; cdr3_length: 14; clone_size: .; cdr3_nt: TGCGCCAGCAGCTTGGCAAGGGGCGATCACCCCCAGCATTTT; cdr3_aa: CASSLARGDHPQHF
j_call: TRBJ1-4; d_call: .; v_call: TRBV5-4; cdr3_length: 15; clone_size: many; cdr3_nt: TGTGCCAGCAGCCGGGAGTCAGCAACTAATGAAAAACTGTTTTTT; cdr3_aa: CASSRESATNEKLFF
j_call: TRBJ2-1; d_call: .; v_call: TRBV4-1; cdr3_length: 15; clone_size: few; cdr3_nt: TGCGCCAGCAGCCAAGATAGGGGGGAGTCCAATGAGCAGTTCTTC; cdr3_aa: CASSQDRGESNEQFF
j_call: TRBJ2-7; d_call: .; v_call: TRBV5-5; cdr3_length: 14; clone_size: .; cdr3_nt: TGTGCCAGCAGCCCGCGGACAGCGAGCTACGAGCAGTACTTC; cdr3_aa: CASSPRTASYEQYF
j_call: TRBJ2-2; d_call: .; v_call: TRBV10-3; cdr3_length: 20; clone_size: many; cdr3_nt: TGTGCCATCAGTGAGTGGATCCCCGGGGCGGTTAGGTTTACACCCGGGGAGCTGTTTTTT; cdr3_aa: CAISEWIPGAVRFTPGELFF
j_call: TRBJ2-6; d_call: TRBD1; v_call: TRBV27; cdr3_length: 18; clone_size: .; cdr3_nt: TGTGCCAGCAGTCCTTCGACAGGGCTTCAGGCCGGGGCCAACGTCCTGACTTTC; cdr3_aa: CASSPSTGLQAGANVLTF
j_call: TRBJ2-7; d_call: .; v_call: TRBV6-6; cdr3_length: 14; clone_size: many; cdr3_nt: TGTGCCAGCAGTACGCAGGGAGGCTCCTACGAGCAGTACTTC; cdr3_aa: CASSTQGGSYEQYF
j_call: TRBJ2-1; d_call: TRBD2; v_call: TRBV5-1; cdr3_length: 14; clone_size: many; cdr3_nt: TGCGCCAGCACTACGGGACTAGCCGACAATGAGCAGTTCTTC; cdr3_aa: CASTTGLADNEQFF